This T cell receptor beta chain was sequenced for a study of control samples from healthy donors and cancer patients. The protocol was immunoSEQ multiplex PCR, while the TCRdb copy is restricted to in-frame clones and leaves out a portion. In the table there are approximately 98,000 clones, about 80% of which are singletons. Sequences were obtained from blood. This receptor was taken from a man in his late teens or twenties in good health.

The CDR3 nucleotides read TGTGCCAGCAGCACTCTGACAGGAGAGGGCTACACCTTC. Translating it yields CASSTLTGEGYTF. The genes are TRBV11-2 and TRBJ1-2, with D possibly matching TRBD1 (6 bases). The CDR3 is 13 amino acids. V lost 5 bases and J 8 bases, leaving 15 bases between the germline ends. Germline V gene data show CDR1 as SGHAT and CDR2 as FQNNGV.